Each of the 9 T cell receptor beta chains below was sequenced from the same sample in a study of shared clonotypes between healthy human individuals. Sequenced by immunoSEQ multiplex PCR; TCRdb stores in-frame clones only, minus some. The table includes about 600,000 clones, less than 98% detected once. The sample comprised naive CD4+ T cells sorted from blood. Subset indicated: CD45RA+ positively selected. These receptors originate from a woman aged 25 to 39 in good health.

The chain uses TRBV7-2 and TRBJ2-5; D is unresolved. The V gene's germline CDR1 is SGHTA and CDR2 FQGNSA. The V end lost 6 bases, the J end lost 4 bases, and 18 bases lay between the germline ends. The CDR3 extends over 15 amino acids. This CDR3 is CASRSRATPGETQYF. The CDR3 nucleotides read TGTGCCAGCAGGTCAAGGGCGACACCGGGAGAGACCCAGTACTTC. Using reference TRBV7-2 and TRBJ2-5 for the parts outside the CDR3, the full variable domain is GAGVSQSPSNKVTEKGKDVELRCDPISGHTALYWYRQSLGQGLEFLIYFQGNSAPDKSGLPSDRFSAERTGGSVSTLTIQRTQQEDSAVYLCASRSRATPGETQYFGPGTRLLVL.

The chain couples TRBV18 to TRBJ1-1; 7 bases fit TRBD1. CDR3 size: 15 residues. Germline CDR1 reads KGHSH; CDR2 reads LQKENI. The ends lost 1 base at V and 4 bases at J; junction bases unmatched: 6. CDR3 in DNA: TGTGCCAGCTCACCACGCACAGGGGATACCACTGAAGCTTTCTTT. Encoded protein: CASSPRTGDTTEAFF.

This clone appeared once. The chain combines TRBV29-1 with TRBJ2-5, with TRBD1 matching 8 bases. V lost 4 bases to trimming and J lost 5 bases; unmatched junction nucleotides: 12. This CDR3 region has 15 residues. In germline, CDR1 is SQVTM, CDR2 ANQGSEA. CDR3 DNA: TGCAGCGTTGTACGGACAGGGAGCTTAGGGGAGACCCAGTACTTC. Residues: CSVVRTGSLGETQYF.

The gene calls are TRBV7-3 and TRBJ2-3; D possibly corresponds to TRBD2 (6 bases). The germline V and J ends were trimmed by 5 bases and 1 base, with 10 bases remaining between them. The CDR3 extends over 14 amino acids. In germline, CDR1 is SGHTA, CDR2 FQGTGA. The CDR3 nucleotides read TGTGCCAGCAGCAGGAGGGCGCGCACAGATACGCAGTATTTT. This encodes CASSRRARTDTQYF.

On this clone: An end of the junction does not agree with germline; a read error may underlie this. This rearrangement joins TRBV7-3 to TRBJ1-2; D is undetermined. Germline lookup yields CDR1 SGHTA and CDR2 FQGTGA. The CDR3 is 12 amino acids. The CDR3 spells CASSFGVGPAAF. The CDR3 DNA sequence: TGTGCCAGCAGTTTTGGTGTAGGGCCAGCGGCCTTC.

The V call is TRBV5-1, the J call TRBJ2-4; D tentatively reads TRBD1 or TRBD2 (7 bases each). This CDR3 has 16 residues. Germline-derived CDR1 and CDR2 are SGHRS and YFSETQ. Trimming removed 7 bases from V and 1 base from J, with 18 bases in between. The CDR3 DNA reads TGCGCCAGCCCGAGGGGAGGGGGCGCGGCCAAAAACATTCAGTACTTC. It specifies CASPRGGGAAKNIQYF.

The genes are TRBV5-1 and TRBJ1-2; 9 bases fit TRBD1. V shed 4 bases and J 4 bases; nucleotides not matched to a gene: 5. CDR1 and CDR2 (germline): SGHRS, YFSETQ. The CDR3 is 14 residues long. CDR3 in DNA: TGCGCCAGCAGCGAAGACAGGGGGGCCTATGGCTACACCTTC. This translates into CASSEDRGAYGYTF.

V gene TRBV6-6 combines with J gene TRBJ1-3, with TRBD1 as a possible D gene (6 bases). The CDR3 consists of 16 residues. The V gene lost 6 bases and the J gene lost 2 bases, with 17 bases spanning the gap. CDR1 is MNHNY, CDR2 SVGAGI, per germline (reference sequence). CDR3 sequence (DNA): TGTGCCAGCAGGGGCGGGGGGGCCTTAGCTGGAAACACCATATATTTT. Amino acid sequence: CASRGGGALAGNTIYF.

The V call is TRBV5-1, the J call TRBJ1-1, with a weak D call TRBD1 (6 bases). Trimming removed 1 base at V and 4 bases at J, with 11 bases between. The length of the CDR3 is 14 residues. Germline V gene sequence: CDR1 SGHRS, CDR2 YFSETQ. The CDR3 protein is CASSLTGRGTEAFF. Here the CDR3 DNA reads TGCGCCAGCAGCTTGACAGGGAGAGGCACTGAAGCTTTCTTT.